The text below deals with one T cell receptor beta chain. The clone's antigen remains unknown. No qualities accompany the bases; no much larger clone lies one base away. The germline V gene encodes CDR1 MNHEY and CDR2 SMNVEV (reference sequence). V is pared back by 5 bases and J by 4 bases, with 12 bases lying between the germline termini. The CDR3 contains 14 residues, cysteine and phenylalanine counted. Kept here is only the CDR3 DNA, which spans 42 bases and is read in frame from base 1. This sample is drawn from a study of CD8 T cells in Susac syndrome (dated by TCRdb to about 2019). Regarding the complete study: Whether CD8+ T cell activation and differentiation in Susac syndrome was antigen driven was tested using repertoire sequencing. The study compared CD8+ T cell repertoire clonality among 11 to 12 healthy donors, about 14 Susac syndrome patients and some 16 multiple sclerosis patients. What the work shows at the level of the full study, not this receptor alone: The number of individuals in the TCR sequencing and HLA analysis was acknowledged as relatively small.

High-throughput TCR beta sequencing profiled peripheral blood CD8+ and CD4+ T cells from healthy donors, Susac syndrome patients and multiple sclerosis patients. The multiple sclerosis controls were treatment-naive patients who had stable or active relapsing-remitting disease and met the revised McDonald criteria. Bulk CD8+ and CD4+ T cells were purified by magnetic negative isolation, whereas CD8+ TEMRA cells were enriched by FACS. Blood was drawn into EDTA tubes, processed within 24 hours, and PBMCs were isolated by density gradient centrifugation. PBMCs intended for TCR sequencing were cryopreserved in liquid nitrogen and were subsequently thawed in a 37 degrees C water bath. A purity of at least 90% was achieved for sorted or isolated CD4+, CD8+ and CD8+ TEMRA cells. RNA was extracted with the RNeasy kit and about 0.5 to 1 ug was reverse transcribed using random hexamers. The immunoSEQ multiplex PCR assay, covering 54 Vbeta and 13 Jbeta segments, was used to amplify TCR beta CDR3 regions. Bias from PCR amplification was corrected by using a synthetic template baseline for primer optimization and for computational correction. Processing in the source paper ran as follows. Reads were annotated to V, D and J genes according to IMGT and were analyzed with immunoSEQ Analyzer, with only productive sequences retained. Clonality was calculated as one minus the Shannon entropy normalized by log2 of the number of productive unique sequences. For each patient and control, public and private clones were evaluated among the 100 most prevalent clones. A clone was defined as Susac-specific if it was absent from the healthy and MS cohorts, from roughly 980 published viral clones and from other ImmuneACCESS disease sequences. TCRdb reran the public reads through fastp at Q25 and MiXCR, keeping productive beta chains. Each entry is one CDR3 protein sequence, shown with its most common DNA and genes. The V and J calls were determined by TCRdb, not by the authors. In this sample the table shows about 130,000 distinct CDR3 sequences, around nine tenths of which occur a single time. 0.24% of the sample is in the top ten clones.

The chain is encoded by TRBV27 joined to TRBJ1-5, with no confidently assigned D gene. This TCR was sampled from a human donor with multiple sclerosis. What was sequenced was CD8+ T cells from PBMCs. The CDR3 loop reads CASSPWTGNQPQHF. The bases are TGTGCCAGCAGTCCGTGGACGGGAAATCAGCCCCAGCATTTT.